A single TCR beta chain is shown here with its context. This CDR3 has 16 residues. Germline V gives CDR1 SGDLS, CDR2 YYNGEE. Unmatched junction bases numbered 6, after V lost 0 bases and J lost 3 bases. Patients at the Seattle site were enrolled during active infection and followed longitudinally. These data belong to a study of blood T cell repertoires in COVID-19. Turning to the study itself: PBMCs, B-cell-depleted T cells, or T cells were the source of the cDNA or gDNA that made up the material.

As originally analysed: Amplified reference gene primers provided the basis for estimating nucleated cell counts. Clones were sequenced by immunoSEQ multiplex PCR, and TCRdb holds only the in-frame ones, with some missing. V, J and clone size derive from that table, while D and trimming were established from the DNA sequence. The table has approximately 250,000 clones, about 90% seen once. This clonotype was obtained from a woman in her 70s with COVID-19, enrolled during active disease. The genes are TRBV9 and TRBJ2-3, with 8 nucleotides matching TRBD1. Material: peripheral blood. Written as DNA, the CDR3 is TGTGCCAGCAGCGTAGGGACAGGGCCGCGGACAGATACGCAGTATTTT. Protein: CASSVGTGPRTDTQYF. Using reference TRBV9 and TRBJ2-3 for the parts outside the CDR3, the full variable domain is DSGVTQTPKHLITATGQRVTLRCSPRSGDLSVYWYQQSLDQGLQFLIQYYNGEERAKGNILERFSAQQFPDLHSELNLSSLELGDSALYFCASSVGTGPRTDTQYFGPGTRLTVL.